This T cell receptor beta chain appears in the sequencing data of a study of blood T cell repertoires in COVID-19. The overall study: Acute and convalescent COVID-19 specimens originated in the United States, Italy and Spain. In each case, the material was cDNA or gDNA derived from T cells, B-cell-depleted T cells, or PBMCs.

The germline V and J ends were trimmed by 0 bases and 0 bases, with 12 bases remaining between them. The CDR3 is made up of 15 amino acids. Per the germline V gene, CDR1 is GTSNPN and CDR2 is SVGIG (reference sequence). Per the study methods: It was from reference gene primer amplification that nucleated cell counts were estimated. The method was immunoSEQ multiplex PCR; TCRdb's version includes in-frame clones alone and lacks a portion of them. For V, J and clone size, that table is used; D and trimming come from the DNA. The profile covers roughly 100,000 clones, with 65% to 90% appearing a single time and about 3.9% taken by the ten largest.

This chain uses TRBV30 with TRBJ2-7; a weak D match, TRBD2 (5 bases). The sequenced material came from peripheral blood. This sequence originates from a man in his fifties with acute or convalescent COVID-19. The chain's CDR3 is CAWSVGSAFSYEQYF. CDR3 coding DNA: TGTGCCTGGAGTGTAGGTAGCGCCTTCTCCTACGAGCAGTACTTC.